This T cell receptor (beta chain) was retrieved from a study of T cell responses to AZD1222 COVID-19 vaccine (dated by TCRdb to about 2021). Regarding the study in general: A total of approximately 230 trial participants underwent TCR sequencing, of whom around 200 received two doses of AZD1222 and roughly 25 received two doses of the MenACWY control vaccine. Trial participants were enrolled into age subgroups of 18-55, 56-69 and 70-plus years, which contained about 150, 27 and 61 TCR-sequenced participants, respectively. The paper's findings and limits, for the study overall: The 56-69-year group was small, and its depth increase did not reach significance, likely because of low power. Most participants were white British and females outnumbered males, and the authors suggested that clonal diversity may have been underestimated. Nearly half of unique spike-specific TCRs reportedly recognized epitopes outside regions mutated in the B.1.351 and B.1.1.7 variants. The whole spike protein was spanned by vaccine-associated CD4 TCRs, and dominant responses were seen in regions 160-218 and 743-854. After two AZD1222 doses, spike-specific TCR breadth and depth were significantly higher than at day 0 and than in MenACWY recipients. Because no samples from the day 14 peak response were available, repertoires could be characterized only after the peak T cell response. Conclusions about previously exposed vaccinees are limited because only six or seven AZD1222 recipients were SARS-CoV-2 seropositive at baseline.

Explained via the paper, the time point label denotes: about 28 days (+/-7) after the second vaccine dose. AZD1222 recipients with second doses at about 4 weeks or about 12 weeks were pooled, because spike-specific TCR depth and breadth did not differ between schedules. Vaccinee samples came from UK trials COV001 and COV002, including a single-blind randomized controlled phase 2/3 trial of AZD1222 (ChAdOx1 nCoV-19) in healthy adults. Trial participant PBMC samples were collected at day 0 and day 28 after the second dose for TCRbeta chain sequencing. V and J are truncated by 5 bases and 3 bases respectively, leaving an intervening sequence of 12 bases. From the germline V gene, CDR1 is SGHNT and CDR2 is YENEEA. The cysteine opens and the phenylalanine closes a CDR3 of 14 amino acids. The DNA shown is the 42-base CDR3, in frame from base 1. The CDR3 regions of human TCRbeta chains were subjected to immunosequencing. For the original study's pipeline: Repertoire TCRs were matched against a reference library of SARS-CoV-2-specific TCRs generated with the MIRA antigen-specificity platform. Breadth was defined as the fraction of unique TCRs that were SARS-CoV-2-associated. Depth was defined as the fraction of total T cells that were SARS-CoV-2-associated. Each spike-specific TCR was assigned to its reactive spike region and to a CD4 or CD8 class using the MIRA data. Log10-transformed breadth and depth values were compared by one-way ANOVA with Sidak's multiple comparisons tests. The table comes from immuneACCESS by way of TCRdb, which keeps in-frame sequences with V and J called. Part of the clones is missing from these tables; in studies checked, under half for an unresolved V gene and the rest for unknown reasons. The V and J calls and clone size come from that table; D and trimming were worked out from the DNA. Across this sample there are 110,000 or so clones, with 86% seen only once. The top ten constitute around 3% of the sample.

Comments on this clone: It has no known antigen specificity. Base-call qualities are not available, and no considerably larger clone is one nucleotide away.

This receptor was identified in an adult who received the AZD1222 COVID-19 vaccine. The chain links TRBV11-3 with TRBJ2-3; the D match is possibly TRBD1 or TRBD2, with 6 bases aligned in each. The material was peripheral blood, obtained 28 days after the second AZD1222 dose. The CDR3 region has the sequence CASSPRGTTDTQYF. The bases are TGTGCCAGCAGCCCCCGGGGGACAACAGATACGCAGTATTTT. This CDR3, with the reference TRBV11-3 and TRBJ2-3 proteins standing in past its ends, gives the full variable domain EAGVVQSPRYKIIEKKQPVAFWCNPISGHNTLYWYLQNLGQGPELLIRYENEEAVDDSQLPKDRFSAERLKGVDSTLKIQPAELGDSAVYLCASSPRGTTDTQYFGPGTRLTVL.